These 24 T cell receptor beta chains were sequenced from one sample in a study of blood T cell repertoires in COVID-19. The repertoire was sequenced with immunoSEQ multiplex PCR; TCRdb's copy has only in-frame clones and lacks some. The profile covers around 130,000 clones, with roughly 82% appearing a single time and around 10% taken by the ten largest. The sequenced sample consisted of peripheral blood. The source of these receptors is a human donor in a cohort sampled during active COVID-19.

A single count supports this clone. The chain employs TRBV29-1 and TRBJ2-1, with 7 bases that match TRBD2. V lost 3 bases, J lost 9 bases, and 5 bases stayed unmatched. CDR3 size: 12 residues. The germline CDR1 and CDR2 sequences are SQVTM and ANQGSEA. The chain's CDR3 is CSVERGRVEQFF. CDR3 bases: TGCAGCGTTGAGAGAGGGAGGGTTGAGCAGTTCTTC.

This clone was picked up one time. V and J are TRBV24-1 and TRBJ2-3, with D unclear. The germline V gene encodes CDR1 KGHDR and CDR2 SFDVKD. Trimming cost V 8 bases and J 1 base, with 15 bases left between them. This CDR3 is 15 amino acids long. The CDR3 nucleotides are TGTGCCACCACTAAAGACCTGCGGCGCACAGATACGCAGTATTTT. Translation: CATTKDLRRTDTQYF.

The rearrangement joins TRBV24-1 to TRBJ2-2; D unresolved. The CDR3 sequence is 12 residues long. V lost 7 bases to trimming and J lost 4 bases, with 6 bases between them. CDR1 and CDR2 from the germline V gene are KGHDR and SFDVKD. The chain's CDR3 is CATSSGTGELFF. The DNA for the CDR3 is TGTGCCACCAGCTCAGGCACCGGGGAGCTGTTTTTT.

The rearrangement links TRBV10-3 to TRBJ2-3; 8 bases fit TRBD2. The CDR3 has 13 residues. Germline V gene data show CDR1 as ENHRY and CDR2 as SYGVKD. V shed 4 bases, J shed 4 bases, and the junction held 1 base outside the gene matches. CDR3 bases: TGTGCCATCAGTGGAGCGGGGGCAGATACGCAGTATTTT. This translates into CAISGAGADTQYF.

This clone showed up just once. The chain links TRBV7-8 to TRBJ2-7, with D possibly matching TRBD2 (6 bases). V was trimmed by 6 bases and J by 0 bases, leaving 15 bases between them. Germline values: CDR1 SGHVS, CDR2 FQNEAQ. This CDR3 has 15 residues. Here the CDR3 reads CASSHPWGLSYEQYF. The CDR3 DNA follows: TGTGCCAGCAGTCACCCCTGGGGACTCTCCTACGAGCAGTACTTC.

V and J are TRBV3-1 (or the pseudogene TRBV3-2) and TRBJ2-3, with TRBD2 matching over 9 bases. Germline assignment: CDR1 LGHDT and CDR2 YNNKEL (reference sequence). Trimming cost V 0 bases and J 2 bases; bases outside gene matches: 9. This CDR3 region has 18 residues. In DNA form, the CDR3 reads TGTGCCAGCAGCCAAGATGGTAGCGGGGGCCCCAACACAGATACGCAGTATTTT. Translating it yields CASSQDGSGGPNTDTQYF.

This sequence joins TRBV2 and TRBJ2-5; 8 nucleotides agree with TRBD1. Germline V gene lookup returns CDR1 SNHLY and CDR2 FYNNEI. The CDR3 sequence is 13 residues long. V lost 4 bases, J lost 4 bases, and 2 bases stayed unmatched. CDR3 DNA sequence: TGTGCCAGCAGTGGGGGGACAGGAGAGACCCAGTACTTC. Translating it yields CASSGGTGETQYF.

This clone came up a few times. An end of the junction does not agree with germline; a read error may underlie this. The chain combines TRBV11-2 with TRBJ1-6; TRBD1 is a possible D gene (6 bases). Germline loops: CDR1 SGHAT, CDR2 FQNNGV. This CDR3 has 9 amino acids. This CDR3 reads CASSFATGF. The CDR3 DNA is TGTGCCAGCAGCTTCGCGACAGGCTTT.

The CDR3 loop is CASNWGDRTNYGYTF. The CDR3 DNA is TGTGCCAGCAACTGGGGTGACAGGACTAACTATGGCTACACCTTC. The chain couples TRBV5-6 to TRBJ1-2, with D perhaps TRBD1 (6 bases). The CDR3 sequence is 15 residues long. Germline-derived CDR1 and CDR2 are SGHDT and YYEEEE. V lost 6 bases to trimming and J lost 0 bases, with 15 bases between them.

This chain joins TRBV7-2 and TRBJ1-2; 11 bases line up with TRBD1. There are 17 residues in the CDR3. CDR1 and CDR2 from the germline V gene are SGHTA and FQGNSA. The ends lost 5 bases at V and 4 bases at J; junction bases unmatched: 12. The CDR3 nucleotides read TGTGCCAGCAGCACCCGGACAGGGGGCATCCCCATCTATGGCTACACCTTC. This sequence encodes CASSTRTGGIPIYGYTF. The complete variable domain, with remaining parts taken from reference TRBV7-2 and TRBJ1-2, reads GAGVSQSPSNKVTEKGKDVELRCDPISGHTALYWYRQSLGQGLEFLIYFQGNSAPDKSGLPSDRFSAERTGGSVSTLTIQRTQQEDSAVYLCASSTRTGGIPIYGYTFGSGTRLTVV.

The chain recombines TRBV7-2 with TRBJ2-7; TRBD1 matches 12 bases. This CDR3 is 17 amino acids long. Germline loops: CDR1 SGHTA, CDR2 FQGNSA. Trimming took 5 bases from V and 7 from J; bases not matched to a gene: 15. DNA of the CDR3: TGTGCCAGCAGCCAAAGGCGAGGGGACAGGGGGCCGGGAGAGCAGTACTTC. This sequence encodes CASSQRRGDRGPGEQYF.

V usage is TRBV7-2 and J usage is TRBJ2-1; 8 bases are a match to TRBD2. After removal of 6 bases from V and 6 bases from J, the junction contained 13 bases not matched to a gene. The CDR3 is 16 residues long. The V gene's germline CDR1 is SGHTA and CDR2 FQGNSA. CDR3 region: CASRVSGGPLINEQFF. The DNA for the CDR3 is TGTGCCAGCAGGGTAAGCGGGGGCCCCCTCATCAATGAGCAGTTCTTC.

The DNA for the CDR3 is TGCGCCAGCAGCCAAGCAAACAGCCACTATGGCTACACCTTC. This translates into CASSQANSHYGYTF. The gene calls are TRBV4-3 and TRBJ1-2; D call uncertain. This CDR3 has 14 residues. The ends were cut back, 1 base at V and 3 bases at J, with 9 bases in the middle. Germline lookup yields CDR1 LGHNA and CDR2 YSLEER.

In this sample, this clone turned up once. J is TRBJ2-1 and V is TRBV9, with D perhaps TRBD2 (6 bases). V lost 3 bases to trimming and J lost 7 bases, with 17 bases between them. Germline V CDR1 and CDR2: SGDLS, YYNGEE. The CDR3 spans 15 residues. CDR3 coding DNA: TGTGCCAGCAGCGGTAGCGGCCACGTGGTGAATGAGCAGTTCTTC. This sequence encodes CASSGSGHVVNEQFF.

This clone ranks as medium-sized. The CDR3 sequence: CASRQLAAFF. The CDR3 DNA sequence: TGTGCCAGCAGACAGCTGGCAGCTTTCTTT. The rearrangement joins TRBV2 to TRBJ1-1; D is uncertain. The CDR3 extends over 10 amino acids. The germline V gene encodes CDR1 SNHLY and CDR2 FYNNEI. Deletions cut 6 bases from V and 10 bases from J, with 9 bases between.

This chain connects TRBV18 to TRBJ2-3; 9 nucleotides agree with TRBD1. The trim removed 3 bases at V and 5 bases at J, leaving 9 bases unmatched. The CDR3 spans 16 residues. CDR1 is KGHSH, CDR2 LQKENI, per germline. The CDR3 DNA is TGTGCCAGCTCACCCCAGGCCGGACAGGGGAAAGATACGCAGTATTTT. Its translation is CASSPQAGQGKDTQYF. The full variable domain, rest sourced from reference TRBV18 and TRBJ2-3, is NAGVMQNPRHLVRRRGQEARLRCSPMKGHSHVYWYRQLPEEGLKFMVYLQKENIIDESGMPKERFSAEFPKEGPSILRIQQVVRGDSAAYFCASSPQAGQGKDTQYFGPGTRLTVL.

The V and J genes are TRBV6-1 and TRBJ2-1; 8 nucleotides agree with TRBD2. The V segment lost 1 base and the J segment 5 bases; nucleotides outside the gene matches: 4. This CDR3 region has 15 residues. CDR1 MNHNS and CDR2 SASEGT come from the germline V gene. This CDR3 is CASSEEAGGDNEQFF. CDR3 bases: TGTGCCAGCAGTGAAGAGGCGGGGGGAGACAATGAGCAGTTCTTC.

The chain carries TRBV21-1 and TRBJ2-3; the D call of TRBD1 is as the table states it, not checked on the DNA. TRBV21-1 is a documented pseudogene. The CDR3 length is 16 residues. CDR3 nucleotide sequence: TGTGCCAGCAGCACCCGACGGACAGGGGGGCCAGATACGCAGTATTTT. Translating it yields CASSTRRTGGPDTQYF.

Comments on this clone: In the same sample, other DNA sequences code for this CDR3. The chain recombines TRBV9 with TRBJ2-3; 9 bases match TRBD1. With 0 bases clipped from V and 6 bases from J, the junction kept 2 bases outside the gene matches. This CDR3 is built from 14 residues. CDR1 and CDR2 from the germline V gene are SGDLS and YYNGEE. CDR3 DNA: TGTGCCAGCAGCGTAGCTACAGGGGGCGATACGCAGTATTTT. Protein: CASSVATGGDTQYF.

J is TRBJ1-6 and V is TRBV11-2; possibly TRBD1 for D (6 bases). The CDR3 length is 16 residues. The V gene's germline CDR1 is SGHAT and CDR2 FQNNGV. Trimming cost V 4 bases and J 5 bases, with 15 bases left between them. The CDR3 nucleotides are TGTGCCAGCAGCTCTTTTGAGACAGGCCATAATTCACCCCTCCACTTT. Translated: CASSSFETGHNSPLHF.

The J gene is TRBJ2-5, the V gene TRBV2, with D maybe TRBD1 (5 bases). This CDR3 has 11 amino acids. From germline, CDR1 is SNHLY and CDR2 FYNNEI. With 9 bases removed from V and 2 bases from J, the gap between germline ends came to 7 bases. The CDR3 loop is CASAGQETQYF. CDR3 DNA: TGTGCCAGTGCAGGGCAAGAGACCCAGTACTTC.

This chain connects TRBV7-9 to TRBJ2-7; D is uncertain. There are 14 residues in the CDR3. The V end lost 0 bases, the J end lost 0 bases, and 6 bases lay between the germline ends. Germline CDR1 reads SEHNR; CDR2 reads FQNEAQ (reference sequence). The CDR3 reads CASSLASLSYEQYF. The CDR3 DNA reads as TGTGCCAGCAGCTTAGCGAGTCTCTCCTACGAGCAGTACTTC.

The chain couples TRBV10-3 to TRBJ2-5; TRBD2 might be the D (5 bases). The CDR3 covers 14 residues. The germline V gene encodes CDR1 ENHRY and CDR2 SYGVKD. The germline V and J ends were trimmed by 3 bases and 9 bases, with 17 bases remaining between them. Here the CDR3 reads CAISELAPDGAQYF. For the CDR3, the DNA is TGTGCCATCAGTGAATTAGCGCCCGATGGGGCCCAGTACTTC.

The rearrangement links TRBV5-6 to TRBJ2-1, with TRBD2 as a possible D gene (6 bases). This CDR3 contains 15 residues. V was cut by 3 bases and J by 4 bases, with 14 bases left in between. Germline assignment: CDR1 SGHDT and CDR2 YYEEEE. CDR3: CASSWRGYGYNEQFF. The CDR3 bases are TGTGCCAGCAGCTGGAGGGGTTACGGGTACAATGAGCAGTTCTTC. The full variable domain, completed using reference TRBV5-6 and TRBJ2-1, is DAGVTQSPTHLIKTRGQQVTLRCSPKSGHDTVSWYQQALGQGPQFIFQYYEEEERQRGNFPDRFSGHQFPNYSSELNVNALLLGDSALYLCASSWRGYGYNEQFFGPGTRLTVL.